This T cell receptor (beta chain) stems from a study of blood T cell repertoires in COVID-19. The V segment lost 5 bases and the J segment 2 bases; nucleotides outside the gene matches: 5. CDR1 and CDR2 from the germline V gene are SGHAT and FQNNGV. This CDR3 has 15 amino acids. Profiled with immunoSEQ multiplex PCR; TCRdb holds only in-frame clones, not every one. Among some 150,000 clones listed, 86% were seen once. This TCR was sampled from a woman aged 55-70 years with COVID-19, enrolled during active disease. The specimen was peripheral blood. The chain recombines TRBV11-2 with TRBJ1-3, with TRBD1 matching 8 bases. CDR3 region: CASSPHRGAGNTIYF. For the CDR3, the DNA is TGTGCCAGCAGCCCTCACAGGGGGGCTGGAAACACCATATATTTT.